Below, one T cell receptor (beta chain) is given with its context. Generated by immunoSEQ multiplex PCR, the TCRdb table keeps only in-frame clones and is missing some. The top ten clones hold over 0.008% of a sample with 720,000 or so clones, approximately 85% of them seen once. The CDR3 totals 13 residues. V was clipped by 3 bases and J by 3 bases, with 8 bases between them. In germline, CDR1 is SEHNR, CDR2 FQNEAQ (reference sequence). These data are taken from a study of shared T cell receptors in the human thymus. The sample was also linked to a second study, of human thymus T cells. As reported in that work: The source of the thymus tissue was resections taken during corrective heart surgery. Thymic and blood repertoires appeared to show biased V and J gene usage. Thymic repertoires of unrelated individuals were reported in related research to overlap highly.

The J gene is TRBJ1-1, the V gene TRBV7-9, with D unclear. This clonotype originated in a girl under three years old with a congenital heart defect. Sequencing was carried out using thymocytes. The CDR3 nucleotides read TGTGCCAGCAGCTTCTTCCTCGACACTGAAGCTTTCTTT. It codes for CASSFFLDTEAFF.